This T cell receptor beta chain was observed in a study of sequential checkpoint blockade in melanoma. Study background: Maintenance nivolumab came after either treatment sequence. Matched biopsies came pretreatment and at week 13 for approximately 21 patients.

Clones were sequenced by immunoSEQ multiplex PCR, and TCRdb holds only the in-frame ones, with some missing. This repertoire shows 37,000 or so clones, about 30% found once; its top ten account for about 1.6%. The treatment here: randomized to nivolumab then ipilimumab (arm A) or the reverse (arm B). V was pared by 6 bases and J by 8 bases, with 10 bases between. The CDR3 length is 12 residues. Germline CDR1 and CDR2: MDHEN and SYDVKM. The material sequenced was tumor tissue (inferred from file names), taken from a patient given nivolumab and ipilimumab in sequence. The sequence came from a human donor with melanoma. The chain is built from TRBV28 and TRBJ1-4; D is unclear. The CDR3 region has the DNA TGTGCCAGCAGGGCAGTAGGAGAAAAACTGTTTTTT. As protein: CASRAVGEKLFF.